This T cell receptor beta chain stems from a study of shared clonotypes between healthy human individuals. General observations from the study: With a few donors compared, 5% to 5.5% of naive CD4 clonotypes were shared. The four-donor shared clonotypes exceeded non-shared clonotypes in generation probability, with non-shared ones scoring lower.

Comments on this clone: Its matching antigen is unknown.

Naive CD8 cells comprised CD45RO-negative, CCR7-positively selected cells, excluding terminally differentiated effector memory CD45RA+ cells. Data came from immunoSEQ multiplex PCR; TCRdb stores just in-frame clones and leaves some out. The data hold about 2 million clones, with about 95% observed a single time. The CDR3 runs 14 residues. V dropped 7 bases and J dropped 2; count of bases not matched to a gene: 3. The germline V gene has CDR1 SNHLY and CDR2 FYNNEI. This chain links TRBV2 with TRBJ2-2; 8 bases fit TRBD1. The TCR was taken from a man aged 18 to 35 in good health. Sequencing input: naive CD8+ T cells sorted from blood. Here the CDR3 reads CASTTGDNTGELFF. In nucleotides, the CDR3 is TGTGCCAGCACGACAGGGGATAACACCGGGGAGCTGTTTTTT. The whole variable domain, remainder taken from reference TRBV2 and TRBJ2-2, is EPEVTQTPSHQVTQMGQEVILRCVPISNHLYFYWYRQILGQKVEFLVSFYNNEISEKSEIFDDQFSVERPDGSNFTLKIRSTKLEDSAMYFCASTTGDNTGELFFGEGSRLTVL.